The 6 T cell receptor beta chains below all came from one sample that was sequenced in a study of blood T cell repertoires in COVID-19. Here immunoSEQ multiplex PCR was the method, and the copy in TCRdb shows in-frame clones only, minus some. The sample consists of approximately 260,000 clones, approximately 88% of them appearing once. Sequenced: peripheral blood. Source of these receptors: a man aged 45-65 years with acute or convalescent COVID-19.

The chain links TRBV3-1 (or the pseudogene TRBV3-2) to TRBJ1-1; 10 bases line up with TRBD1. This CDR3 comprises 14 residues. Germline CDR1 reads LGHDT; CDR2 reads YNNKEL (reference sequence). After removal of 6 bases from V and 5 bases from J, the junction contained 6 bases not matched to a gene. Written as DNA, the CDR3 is TGTGCCAGCAGACCCGGACAGGGGGGAACTGAAGCTTTCTTT. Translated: CASRPGQGGTEAFF.

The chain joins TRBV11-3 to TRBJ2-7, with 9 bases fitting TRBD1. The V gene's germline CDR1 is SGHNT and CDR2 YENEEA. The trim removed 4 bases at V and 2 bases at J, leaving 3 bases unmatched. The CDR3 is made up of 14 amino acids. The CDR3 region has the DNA TGTGCCAGCAGCTCTGGGACAGGGCCCTACGAGCAGTACTTC. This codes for CASSSGTGPYEQYF.

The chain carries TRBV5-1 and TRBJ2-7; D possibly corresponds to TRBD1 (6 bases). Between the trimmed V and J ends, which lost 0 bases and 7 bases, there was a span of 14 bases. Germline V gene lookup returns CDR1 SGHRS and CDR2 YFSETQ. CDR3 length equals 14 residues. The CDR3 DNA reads TGCGCCAGCAGCTTGGTTACAGGGCCAGGAGAGCAGTACTTC. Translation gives CASSLVTGPGEQYF.

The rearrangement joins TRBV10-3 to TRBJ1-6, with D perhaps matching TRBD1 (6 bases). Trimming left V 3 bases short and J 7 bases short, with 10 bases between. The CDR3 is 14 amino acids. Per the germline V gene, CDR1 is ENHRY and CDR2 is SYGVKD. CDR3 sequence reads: CAISDRDRNSPLHF. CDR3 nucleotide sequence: TGTGCCATCAGTGATCGAGACAGGAATTCACCCCTCCACTTT.

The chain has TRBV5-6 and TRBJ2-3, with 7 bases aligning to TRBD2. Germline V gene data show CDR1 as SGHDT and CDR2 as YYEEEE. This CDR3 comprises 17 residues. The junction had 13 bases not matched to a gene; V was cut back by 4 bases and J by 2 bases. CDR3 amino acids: CASSPGGIGGNTDTQYF. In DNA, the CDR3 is TGTGCCAGCAGCCCTGGGGGGATCGGGGGGAACACAGATACGCAGTATTTT.

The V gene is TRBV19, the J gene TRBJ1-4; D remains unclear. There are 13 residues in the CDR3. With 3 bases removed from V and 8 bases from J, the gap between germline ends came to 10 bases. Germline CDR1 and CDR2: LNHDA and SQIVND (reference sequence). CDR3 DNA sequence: TGTGCCAGTAGTATGACAAAATTCGAAAAACTGTTTTTT. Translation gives CASSMTKFEKLFF.